This T cell receptor beta chain was captured by sequencing in a study of T cells in Graves' hyperthyroidism and ophthalmopathy. Unmatched junction bases numbered 8, after V lost 3 bases and J lost 3 bases. The CDR3 has 15 amino acids. Germline V gene lookup returns CDR1 SNHLY and CDR2 FYNNEI. Amplification of TCR beta CDR3 regions used RNA as the template. TCR CDR3 underwent first-round RT-PCR with the HTBI primer set. MiXCR, applied by TCRdb to the multiplex PCR reads, yields one record per CDR3 protein. The data hold a few hundred thousand distinct CDR3 sequences, with around 21% observed a single time.

The J gene is TRBJ2-7, the V gene TRBV2, with 7 bases fitting TRBD1. This receptor was obtained from a man aged 18-30 years with Graves' hyperthyroidism. The sequenced sample consisted of blood. This CDR3 reads CASSEVKGAGYEQYF. The CDR3 DNA reads as TGTGCCAGCAGTGAGGTTAAGGGGGCAGGCTACGAGCAGTACTTC.